This TCR beta chain was obtained from a study of shared clonotypes between healthy human individuals. Study-wide context: Contributing individuals were a couple of females and three males aged 18 to 49. Notes on the study in general: Naive subsets typically showed greater estimated richness than memory subsets.

Clones were read by immunoSEQ multiplex PCR, and TCRdb kept only the in-frame ones, dropping some. The data hold roughly 1,000,000 clones, with roughly 74% observed a single time. As concerns this clone: Its antigen is undetermined.

This CDR3 comprises 16 residues. Deletions cut 3 bases from V and 2 bases from J, with 14 bases between. Germline CDR1 is MGHRA and CDR2 is YSYEKL. A CD45RA+ naive subset and a CD45RA-negative memory subset were split from CD4+ cells. V and J are TRBV4-1 and TRBJ1-5, with D possibly matching TRBD1 (6 bases). This sequence was found in a man aged 18 to 30 in good health. Some clones in this sample may be carry-over from other donors' samples. The sequenced sample consisted of memory CD4+ T cells from PBMCs. Subset here: CD45RA-negative fraction. CDR3 sequence reads: CASSHPGQRRNQPQHF. The CDR3 bases are TGCGCCAGCAGCCATCCTGGACAGAGACGCAATCAGCCCCAGCATTTT.